Below are 32 T cell receptor beta chains sequenced from a single sample in a study of early T cells in non-severe SARS-CoV-2 infection. TCRdb called the 5' RACE reads again in MiXCR, with one record for every CDR3 protein. The table lists 40,000 to 45,000 distinct CDR3 sequences, around 6.3% of them singletons, with 20% to 25% in the top ten. The sample in question was whole blood, obtained at baseline. Receptors were obtained from an adult who was a healthcare worker with PCR-confirmed SARS-CoV-2 infection or an uninfected control (not recorded which).

This clonotype appeared a few times. The CDR3 region has the DNA TGTGCCAGCAGTTACTCGACCGCCACTGAAGCTTTCTTT. This translates into CASSYSTATEAFF. V is TRBV6-5 and J is TRBJ1-1, with D unresolved. Germline CDR1 is MNHEY and CDR2 is SVGAGI. This CDR3 has 13 residues. Trimming took 0 bases from V and 4 from J, leaving 6 bases between them.

This clonotype is labeled as medium-sized. V and J are TRBV6-5 and TRBJ2-1, with TRBD2 identical over 12 bases. With V trimmed by 2 bases and J by 3 bases, 5 bases remained unmatched. The CDR3 covers 17 residues. The germline gives CDR1 MNHEY, CDR2 SVGAGI. The CDR3 sequence: CASSYKLAGGYYNEQFF. DNA of the CDR3: TGTGCCAGCAGTTACAAACTAGCGGGGGGCTACTACAATGAGCAGTTCTTC.

By proportion, this clonotype is medium-sized. V gene TRBV3-1 combines with J gene TRBJ2-5, with 11 bases fitting TRBD2. The CDR3 has 15 residues. CDR1 is LGHDT, CDR2 YNNKEL, per germline (reference sequence). The trim removed 1 base at V and 4 bases at J, leaving 2 bases unmatched. CDR3 sequence reads: CASSQGGTSGETQYF. In nucleotides, the CDR3 is TGTGCCAGCAGCCAAGGGGGGACTAGCGGAGAGACCCAGTACTTC.

This clonotype has at least ten counts. V and J are TRBV4-1 and TRBJ1-2; possible D gene TRBD1, 6 bases. Trimming shortened V by 3 bases and J by 2 bases, and 10 bases separated the two germline ends. CDR3 size: 14 residues. Looked up from germline, CDR1 is MGHRA and CDR2 is YSYEKL. The CDR3 bases are TGCGCCAGCAGCCAGGGGGCATCCAACTATGGCTACACCTTC. Encoded protein: CASSQGASNYGYTF.

This clonotype was counted many times. The rearrangement links TRBV19 to TRBJ2-6; D is unresolved. Germline-derived CDR1 and CDR2 are LNHDA and SQIVND (reference sequence). CDR3 length: 13 residues. Between the trimmed V and J ends, which lost 4 bases and 0 bases, there was a span of 1 base. The CDR3 DNA reads TGTGCCAGTAGTACCTCTGGGGCCAACGTCCTGACTTTC. Protein product: CASSTSGANVLTF.

The table lists this clonotype with a few counts. The V gene is TRBV14, the J gene TRBJ2-5; 10 bases map to TRBD2. Per the germline V gene, CDR1 is SGHDN and CDR2 is FVKESK. The CDR3 is 13 amino acids. J was trimmed by 2 bases and V by 8 bases; bases with no gene match: 2. The CDR3 is CASQTSGQETQYF. The CDR3 DNA reads as TGTGCCAGCCAGACTAGCGGGCAAGAGACCCAGTACTTC.

The chain employs TRBV19 and TRBJ2-2, with 7 bases that match TRBD2. The V gene's germline CDR1 is LNHDA and CDR2 SQIVND (reference sequence). The CDR3 consists of 16 residues. V shed 6 bases, J shed 0 bases, and the junction held 7 bases outside the gene matches. The chain's CDR3 is CASRTSAGPNTGELFF. The CDR3 coding sequence is TGTGCCAGTAGAACCTCAGCGGGACCGAACACCGGGGAGCTGTTTTTT.

This clonotype has ten or more counts. This chain connects TRBV28 to TRBJ2-5, with 8 bases fitting TRBD2. V gave up 6 bases and J gave up 4 bases; unmatched junction bases: 10. This CDR3 comprises 15 residues. CDR1 MDHEN and CDR2 SYDVKM come from the germline V gene. Here the CDR3 DNA reads TGTGCCAGCAGCCTCCCGGGAGGGGCGGGAGAGACCCAGTACTTC. This translates into CASSLPGGAGETQYF.

The rearrangement joins TRBV3-1 to TRBJ2-5; D assignment may be TRBD1 or TRBD2 (6 bases each). The CDR3 runs to 15 residues. With 4 bases removed from V and 3 bases from J, the gap between germline ends came to 15 bases. CDR1 and CDR2 from the germline V gene are LGHDT and YNNKEL (reference sequence). CDR3 region: CASSLTGGPKETQYF. CDR3 bases: TGTGCCAGCAGCCTTACCGGGGGCCCAAAAGAGACCCAGTACTTC.

This clonotype has ten or more counts. The rearrangement joins TRBV7-8 to TRBJ2-1; perhaps TRBD1 as D (6 bases). There are 13 residues in the CDR3. Germline values: CDR1 SGHVS, CDR2 FQNEAQ. The V gene lost 5 bases and the J gene lost 10 bases, with 15 bases spanning the gap. The CDR3 spells CASSPTGYGEQFF. As DNA, the CDR3 is TGTGCCAGCAGCCCTACAGGGTATGGGGAGCAGTTCTTC.

The chain combines TRBV20-1 with TRBJ2-7; 9 positions agree with TRBD1. The CDR3 consists of 13 residues. J was trimmed by 6 bases and V by 6 bases; bases with no gene match: 9. Germline V lookup: CDR1 DFQATT, CDR2 SNEGSKA (reference sequence). For the CDR3, the DNA is TGCAGTGCGTCAAGGGACAGGGCTATCGAGCAGTACTTC. This translates into CSASRDRAIEQYF.

This clonotype was seen repeatedly, ten times or more. This chain connects TRBV7-6 to TRBJ2-7; TRBD1 might be the D (5 bases). Trimming pared 0 bases from V and 2 bases from J, leaving 11 bases between. This CDR3 is built from 15 residues. Germline loops: CDR1 SGHVS, CDR2 FNYEAQ. CDR3 loop: CASSLAQGRTYEQYF. In DNA form, the CDR3 reads TGTGCCAGCAGCTTAGCCCAGGGCCGTACCTACGAGCAGTACTTC.

This clonotype appeared many times. The genes are TRBV7-2 and TRBJ1-3; the match to TRBD1 covers 8 bases. The germline gives CDR1 SGHTA, CDR2 FQGNSA. The CDR3 is made up of 16 amino acids. V trimming: 7 bases; J trimming: 4 bases; junction bases outside the gene matches: 12. In DNA, the CDR3 is TGTGCCAGCACGCCCGCCCCCGGGACAGGCGGAAACACCATATATTTT. This codes for CASTPAPGTGGNTIYF.

In its sample, this clonotype was seen many times. The chain has TRBV6-6 and TRBJ1-5; possible D gene TRBD1, 6 bases. The germline gives CDR1 MNHNY, CDR2 SVGAGI (reference sequence). V lost 7 bases and J 4 bases, leaving 17 bases between the germline ends. CDR3 length: 15 residues. The CDR3 nucleotides read TGTGCCAGCACCCCATCCGGGACACCTAATCAGCCCCAGCATTTT. Protein product: CASTPSGTPNQPQHF.

This clonotype showed up many times. The chain has TRBV5-1 and TRBJ2-1; D remains ambiguous. V lost 4 bases, J lost 6 bases, and 14 bases lay in between. This CDR3 has 14 amino acids. CDR1 and CDR2 from the germline V gene are SGHRS and YFSETQ. This chain's CDR3 is CASSQEQTTNEQFF. The CDR3 nucleotides read TGCGCCAGCAGCCAAGAGCAAACTACCAATGAGCAGTTCTTC.

This clonotype was picked up many times. The V call is TRBV11-2, the J call TRBJ2-2; TRBD2 agrees at 8 bases. V lost 5 bases and J lost 4; bases outside the gene matches: 6. The germline V gene encodes CDR1 SGHAT and CDR2 FQNNGV. The CDR3 totals 15 residues. The CDR3: CASSRGRPGTGELFF. In DNA, the CDR3 is TGTGCCAGCAGCCGCGGGAGGCCGGGCACCGGGGAGCTGTTTTTT.

The gene calls are TRBV27 and TRBJ2-1; perhaps D is TRBD1 or TRBD2 (5 bases each). Germline V gene sequence: CDR1 MNHEY, CDR2 SMNVEV (reference sequence). V was trimmed by 6 bases and J by 3 bases, leaving 12 bases between them. The CDR3 totals 14 residues. The CDR3 DNA is TGTGCCAGCAGACTGGGACGTAGCTACAATGAGCAGTTCTTC. This gives the protein CASRLGRSYNEQFF.

The V call is TRBV7-2, the J call TRBJ2-2; no reliable D call. The CDR3 has 17 residues. CDR1 SGHTA and CDR2 FQGNSA come from the germline V gene. Trimming pared 3 bases from V and 2 bases from J, leaving 16 bases between. CDR3 coding DNA: TGTGCCAGCAGCTTGGTCAGGTCATTAGACAACACCGGGGAGCTGTTTTTT. It is translated as CASSLVRSLDNTGELFF.

This clonotype appeared many times. The chain has TRBV7-9 and TRBJ1-1; the D gene is possibly TRBD1 (5 bases). The CDR3 totals 15 residues. The V gene's germline CDR1 is SEHNR and CDR2 FQNEAQ (reference sequence). The V end lost 5 bases, the J end lost 0 bases, and 13 bases lay between the germline ends. The CDR3 loop reads CASSSIGQMNTEAFF. CDR3 bases: TGTGCCAGCAGCAGTATAGGACAAATGAACACTGAAGCTTTCTTT.

This clonotype was picked up a small number of times. This rearrangement joins TRBV11-1 to TRBJ2-3; D might be TRBD2 (5 bases). The V and J ends lost 8 bases and 2 bases respectively, with 8 bases between them. This CDR3 is 12 amino acids long. Per the germline V gene, CDR1 is SGHAT and CDR2 is FQDESV (reference sequence). The CDR3: CASDGDTDTQYF. The CDR3 coding sequence is TGTGCCAGCGACGGGGACACAGATACGCAGTATTTT.

This clonotype was detected ten times or more. The rearrangement links TRBV7-8 to TRBJ2-7, with 8 bases aligning to TRBD1. Per germline, CDR1 SGHVS and CDR2 FQNEAQ. This CDR3 comprises 15 residues. V gave up 5 bases and J gave up 4 bases; unmatched junction bases: 10. CDR3 protein: CASSTKTGVGYEQYF. The CDR3 nucleotides are TGTGCCAGCAGCACAAAGACAGGGGTGGGTTACGAGCAGTACTTC. The variable domain in full, completed from reference TRBV7-8 and TRBJ2-7, reads GAGVSQSPRYKVAKRGQDVALRCDPISGHVSLFWYQQALGQGPEFLTYFQNEAQLDKSGLPSDRFFAERPEGSVSTLKIQRTQQEDSAVYLCASSTKTGVGYEQYFGPGTRLTVT.

V usage is TRBV4-2 and J usage is TRBJ1-1; no definite D call. The CDR3 has 15 residues. Germline V CDR1 and CDR2: LGHNA, YNFKEQ. V was cut by 5 bases and J by 1 base, with 14 bases left in between. This CDR3 reads CASSERHPTNTEAFF. The CDR3 DNA reads TGTGCCAGCAGCGAAAGACATCCTACGAACACTGAAGCTTTCTTT.

Many counts were recorded for this clonotype. The V gene is TRBV18, the J gene TRBJ2-6; D might be TRBD1 (5 bases). Germline loops: CDR1 KGHSH, CDR2 LQKENI. This CDR3 has 16 amino acids. Trimming removed 4 bases at V and 1 base at J, with 11 bases between. This chain's CDR3 is CASSRQPLSGANVLTF. CDR3 bases: TGTGCCAGCTCACGACAGCCACTTTCTGGGGCCAACGTCCTGACTTTC.

This clonotype was seen repeatedly, ten times or more. The chain carries TRBV11-2 and TRBJ2-3; D unresolved. Germline V gene sequence: CDR1 SGHAT, CDR2 FQNNGV. This CDR3 contains 13 residues. V dropped 2 bases and J dropped 7 bases, with 10 bases sitting between them. Written as DNA, the CDR3 is TGTGCCAGCAGCTTATCCTCCCTCAATACGCAGTATTTT. Its translation: CASSLSSLNTQYF.

This clonotype was counted at least ten times. The genes are TRBV5-1 and TRBJ1-1; tentatively, D is TRBD1 (5 bases). The germline V gene encodes CDR1 SGHRS and CDR2 YFSETQ. This CDR3 is 14 amino acids long. The V gene lost 4 bases and the J gene lost 3 bases, with 13 bases spanning the gap. CDR3 sequence (DNA): TGCGCCAGCAGCCCGTATCAGGGAGACACTGAAGCTTTCTTT. This translates into CASSPYQGDTEAFF.

The chain combines TRBV11-1 with TRBJ2-7; TRBD2 agrees at 7 bases. Germline V lookup: CDR1 SGHAT, CDR2 FQDESV (reference sequence). The CDR3 length is 13 residues. V dropped 5 bases and J dropped 5; count of bases not matched to a gene: 6. CDR3 coding DNA: TGTGCCAGCAGCCCTCGGCGGGAGAACGAGCAGTACTTC. Translated, it gives CASSPRRENEQYF.

This clonotype showed up many times. The chain employs TRBV30 and TRBJ1-1; the match to TRBD1 covers 7 bases. V gave up 5 bases and J gave up 5 bases; unmatched junction bases: 14. The CDR3 spans 15 residues. Germline V gene data show CDR1 as GTSNPN and CDR2 as SVGIG (reference sequence). As DNA, the CDR3 is TGTGCCTGGTCCCGACAGGGACTTAAAGGGACTGAAGCTTTCTTT. This gives the protein CAWSRQGLKGTEAFF.

This clonotype was seen a few times. This chain connects TRBV4-1 to TRBJ1-3; TRBD1 matches 9 bases. Per the germline V gene, CDR1 is MGHRA and CDR2 is YSYEKL. This CDR3 region has 16 residues. The J segment lost 8 bases and the V segment lost 2 bases, leaving 10 bases of the junction unmatched. The CDR3 is CASSQYFGQGSYTIYF. The CDR3 DNA sequence: TGCGCCAGCAGCCAATATTTTGGACAGGGGTCGTACACCATATATTTT.

Many counts were recorded for this clonotype. The chain employs TRBV7-8 and TRBJ2-7; D might be TRBD1 (7 bases). Germline V gene sequence: CDR1 SGHVS, CDR2 FQNEAQ. Between the trimmed V and J ends, which lost 5 bases and 2 bases, there was a span of 19 bases. The CDR3 spans 16 residues. In DNA form, the CDR3 reads TGTGCCAGCAGCGGAAGGGGCAGGGGGGTAACCTACGAGCAGTACTTC. Translated: CASSGRGRGVTYEQYF.

The chain is built from TRBV3-1 and TRBJ1-1; 7 positions match TRBD1. The CDR3 spans 15 residues. The germline V gene has CDR1 LGHDT and CDR2 YNNKEL (reference sequence). Trimming took 4 bases from V and 2 from J; bases not matched to a gene: 7. CDR3 region: CASSLGTAHNTEAFF. CDR3 in DNA: TGTGCCAGCAGCCTAGGGACAGCTCACAACACTGAAGCTTTCTTT. Drawing the rest from reference TRBV3-1 and TRBJ1-1, the complete variable domain is DTAVSQTPKYLVTQMGNDKSIKCEQNLGHDTMYWYKQDSKKFLKIMFSYNNKELIINETVPNRFSPKSPDKAHLNLHINSLELGDSAVYFCASSLGTAHNTEAFFGQGTRLTVV.

This clonotype has a count of ten or more. The rearrangement links TRBV18 to TRBJ2-3, with D unresolved. Trimming stripped 2 bases from V and 5 bases from J, with 2 bases between. The germline V gene has CDR1 KGHSH and CDR2 LQKENI. The CDR3 runs to 11 residues. CDR3 sequence: CASSPGDTQYF. CDR3 in DNA: TGTGCCAGCTCACCAGGAGATACGCAGTATTTT.

At least ten counts were recorded for this clonotype. This sequence joins TRBV7-3 and TRBJ2-7; D perhaps matches TRBD2 (5 bases). The CDR3 consists of 13 residues. V was pared by 5 bases and J by 6 bases, with 14 bases between. CDR1 is SGHTA and CDR2 is FQGTGA in the germline V gene. DNA of the CDR3: TGTGCCAGCAGCCTCACGGGGTCTGGCGAGCAGTACTTC. It specifies CASSLTGSGEQYF.